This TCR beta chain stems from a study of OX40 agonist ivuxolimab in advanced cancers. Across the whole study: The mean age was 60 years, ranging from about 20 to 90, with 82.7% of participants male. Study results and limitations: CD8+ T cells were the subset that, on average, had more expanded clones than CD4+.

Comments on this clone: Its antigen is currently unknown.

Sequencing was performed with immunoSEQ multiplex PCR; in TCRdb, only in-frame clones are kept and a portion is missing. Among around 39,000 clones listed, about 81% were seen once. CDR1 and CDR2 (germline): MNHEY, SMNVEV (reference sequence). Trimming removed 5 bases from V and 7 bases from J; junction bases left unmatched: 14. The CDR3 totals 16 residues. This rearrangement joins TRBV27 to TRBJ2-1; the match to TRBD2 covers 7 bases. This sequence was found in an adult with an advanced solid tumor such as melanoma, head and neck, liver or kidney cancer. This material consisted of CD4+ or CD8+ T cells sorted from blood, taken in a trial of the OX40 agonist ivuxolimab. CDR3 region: CASSQPGAGVKNEQFF. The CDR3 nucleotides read TGTGCCAGCAGTCAGCCCGGTGCGGGAGTCAAAAATGAGCAGTTCTTC.